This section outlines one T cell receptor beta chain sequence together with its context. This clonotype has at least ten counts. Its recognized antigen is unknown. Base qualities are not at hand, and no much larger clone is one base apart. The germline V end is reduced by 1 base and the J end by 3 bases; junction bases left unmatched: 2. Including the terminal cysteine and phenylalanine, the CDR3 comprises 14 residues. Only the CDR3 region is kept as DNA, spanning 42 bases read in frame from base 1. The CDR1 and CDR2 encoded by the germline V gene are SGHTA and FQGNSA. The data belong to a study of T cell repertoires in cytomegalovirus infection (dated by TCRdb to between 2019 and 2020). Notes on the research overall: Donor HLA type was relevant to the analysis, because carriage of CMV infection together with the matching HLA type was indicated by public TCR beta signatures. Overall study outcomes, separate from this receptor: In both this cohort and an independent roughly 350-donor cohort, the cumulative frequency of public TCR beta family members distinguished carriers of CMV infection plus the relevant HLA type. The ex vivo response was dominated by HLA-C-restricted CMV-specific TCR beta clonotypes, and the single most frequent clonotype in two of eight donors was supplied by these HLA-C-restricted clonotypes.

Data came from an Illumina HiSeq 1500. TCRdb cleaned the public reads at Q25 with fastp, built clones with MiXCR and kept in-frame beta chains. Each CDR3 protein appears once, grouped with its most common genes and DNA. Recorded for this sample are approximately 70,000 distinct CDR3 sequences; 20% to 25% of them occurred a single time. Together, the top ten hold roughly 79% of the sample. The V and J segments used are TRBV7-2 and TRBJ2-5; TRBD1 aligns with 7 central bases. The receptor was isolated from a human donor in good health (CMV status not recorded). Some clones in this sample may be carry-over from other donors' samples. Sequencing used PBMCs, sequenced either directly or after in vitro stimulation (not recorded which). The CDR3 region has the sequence CASSLVTGKETQYF. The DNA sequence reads TGTGCCAGCAGCTTAGTGACAGGGAAAGAGACCCAGTACTTC.